This note documents a single T cell receptor (beta chain) sequence. Its antigen is as yet unknown. This sample was included in a study of shared clonotypes between healthy human individuals. About the study: Every donor yielded three CD4 naive, three CD4 memory, two CD8 naive and one CD8 memory plate.

CD45RO negativity and positive selection for CCR7 defined naive CD8 cells, a population that excluded terminally differentiated effector memory CD45RA+ cells. The study's findings and limits: Although depth was large, rarefaction showed that sequencing of the sorted subsets was incomplete.

Method: immunoSEQ multiplex PCR; TCRdb's copy keeps in-frame clones and lacks some. This repertoire shows about 1,900,000 clones, less than 95% found once; its top ten account for 1.2%. CDR1 MNHEY and CDR2 SMNVEV come from the germline V gene (reference sequence). Trimming at V came to 4 bases and at J to 5 bases, leaving 7 bases not matched to a gene. The CDR3 is 16 amino acids. J is TRBJ2-4 and V is TRBV27, with 11 bases matching TRBD1. Sequenced input: naive CD8+ T cells sorted from blood. The clonotype was recovered from a young man in good health. CDR3 sequence: CASSSQTDRGQNIQYF. The CDR3 DNA is TGTGCCAGCAGTTCTCAAACGGACAGGGGGCAAAACATTCAGTACTTC.